These 28 T cell receptor beta chains came from one sample sequenced in a study of blood T cell repertoires in COVID-19. Data came from immunoSEQ multiplex PCR; TCRdb stores just in-frame clones and leaves some out. The sample yields some 59,000 clones, about four fifths seen once. The sequenced sample was peripheral blood. The receptors were gathered from a woman aged 55-70 years with acute or convalescent COVID-19.

The V gene is TRBV6-6, the J gene TRBJ1-2, with TRBD1 matching over 7 bases. V trimming: 4 bases; J trimming: 2 bases; junction bases outside the gene matches: 4. Germline values: CDR1 MNHNY, CDR2 SVGAGI (reference sequence). The CDR3 extends over 14 amino acids. The CDR3 nucleotides are TGTGCCAGCAGTTCGCAGGGGGTCAACTATGGCTACACCTTC. Protein sequence: CASSSQGVNYGYTF.

Here the CDR3 DNA reads TGTGCCAGCAGCCAATTCGGACAGGATTCACCCCTCCACTTT. Translation: CASSQFGQDSPLHF. The genes are TRBV3-1 (or the pseudogene TRBV3-2) and TRBJ1-6; 7 bases fit TRBD1. The CDR3 runs to 14 residues. V trimming: 2 bases; J trimming: 8 bases; junction bases outside the gene matches: 3. Germline CDR1 LGHDT, CDR2 YNNKEL (reference sequence).

The chain links TRBV5-4 to TRBJ1-6, with 8 nucleotides matching TRBD1. This CDR3 spans 16 amino acids. CDR1 is SGHNT, CDR2 YYREEE, per germline (reference sequence). J lost 7 bases, V lost 1 base, and 7 bases had no gene match. CDR3 residues: CASSLIGTGENSPLHF. DNA for the CDR3: TGTGCCAGCAGCTTGATCGGGACAGGAGAAAATTCACCCCTCCACTTT.

DNA for the CDR3: TGTGCCAGCAGGATGGGTGAGGGTGAGCAGTTCTTC. Amino acid sequence: CASRMGEGEQFF. V usage is TRBV28 and J usage is TRBJ2-1, with D perhaps TRBD2 (5 bases). CDR1 is MDHEN, CDR2 SYDVKM, per germline. V lost 6 bases and J 9 bases, leaving 12 bases between the germline ends. The CDR3 has 12 amino acids.

This sequence joins TRBV9 and TRBJ2-5; 8 nucleotides agree with TRBD2. CDR3 length: 16 residues. Looked up from germline, CDR1 is SGDLS and CDR2 is YYNGEE. Trimming took 3 bases from V and 7 from J; bases not matched to a gene: 14. CDR3 nucleotides: TGTGCCAGCAGCGAGTTGGCCGGGAGGGCCGGAGGGACCCAGTACTTC. Protein: CASSELAGRAGGTQYF.

This clone was counted once. The chain recombines TRBV6-1 with TRBJ2-3, with D perhaps TRBD1 (6 bases). The V end was cut by 7 bases, the J end by 1 base, with 15 bases between. Germline CDR1 is MNHNS and CDR2 is SASEGT. This CDR3 comprises 15 residues. The CDR3: CASTVTGKCTDTQYF. The CDR3 DNA reads as TGTGCCAGCACCGTTACAGGGAAGTGCACAGATACGCAGTATTTT.

V and J are TRBV27 and TRBJ1-4, with 8 bases matching TRBD1. V trimming: 5 bases; J trimming: 8 bases; junction bases outside the gene matches: 10. CDR1 and CDR2 from the germline V gene are MNHEY and SMNVEV (reference sequence). The CDR3 sequence is 15 residues long. The CDR3 nucleotides are TGTGCCAGCAGTACCAACAGGGGGGTAGCGGAAAAACTGTTTTTT. It translates to CASSTNRGVAEKLFF.

The chain employs TRBV28 and TRBJ2-7; weak D call: TRBD2 (6 bases). Trimming stripped 10 bases from V and 2 bases from J, with 12 bases between. The CDR3 extends over 12 amino acids. Germline V gene data show CDR1 as MDHEN and CDR2 as SYDVKM. For the CDR3, the DNA is TGTGCCATCGGGAGACTACCCTACGAGCAGTACTTC. Amino acids: CAIGRLPYEQYF.

The J gene is TRBJ1-4, the V gene TRBV28; TRBD1 aligns across 7 bases. The CDR3 spans 15 residues. The germline V gene has CDR1 MDHEN and CDR2 SYDVKM. The ends lost 3 bases at V and 4 bases at J; junction bases unmatched: 5. CDR3 nucleotides: TGTGCCAGCAGTTTCTATAGGGACAGTAATGAAAAACTGTTTTTT. This gives the protein CASSFYRDSNEKLFF.

The rearrangement joins TRBV6-5 to TRBJ2-3; 10 bases are a match to TRBD2. V dropped 2 bases and J dropped 6; count of bases not matched to a gene: 5. The V gene's germline CDR1 is MNHEY and CDR2 SVGAGI. The CDR3 consists of 15 residues. In DNA form, the CDR3 reads TGTGCCAGCAGTTACGTAGCGGGGGGACCTGATACGCAGTATTTT. Translation: CASSYVAGGPDTQYF.

The rearrangement uses TRBV12-3 or TRBV12-4 and TRBJ1-2; the D gene is possibly TRBD1 (6 bases). Trimming removed 7 bases at V and 2 bases at J, with 11 bases between. The CDR3 contains 13 residues. CDR3 DNA sequence: TGTGCCAGCAATAAGGGGGACAACTATGGCTACACCTTC. It yields the protein CASNKGDNYGYTF.

This clone was picked up a small number of times. The CDR3 DNA follows: TGTGCCAGCAGCGCAAGCCTCGATCAGCCCCAGCATTTT. Residues: CASSASLDQPQHF. V is TRBV11-2 and J is TRBJ1-5; no reliable D call. This CDR3 is 13 amino acids long. Trimming cost V 5 bases and J 5 bases, with 10 bases left between them. Germline CDR1 is SGHAT and CDR2 is FQNNGV.

This sequence joins TRBV19 and TRBJ1-1, with 7 bases fitting TRBD1. The CDR3 spans 12 residues. The junction had 6 bases not matched to a gene; V was cut back by 4 bases and J by 10 bases. Germline loops: CDR1 LNHDA, CDR2 SQIVND (reference sequence). CDR3: CASSTGGWVAFF. As DNA, the CDR3 is TGTGCCAGTAGTACAGGGGGTTGGGTAGCTTTCTTT.

The chain carries TRBV6-5 and TRBJ2-7; 7 nucleotides align to TRBD1. Germline V lookup: CDR1 MNHEY, CDR2 SVGAGI. V trimming: 6 bases; J trimming: 5 bases; junction bases outside the gene matches: 13. The CDR3 spans 15 residues. CDR3: CASSFTGTVTHEQYF. In DNA, the CDR3 is TGTGCCAGCAGCTTCACCGGGACAGTGACCCACGAGCAGTACTTC.

This chain connects TRBV5-6 to TRBJ2-3, with TRBD2 as a possible D gene (5 bases). Trimming took 1 base from V and 5 from J, leaving 8 bases between them. CDR3 size: 13 residues. Looked up from germline, CDR1 is SGHDT and CDR2 is YYEEEE. The CDR3 protein is CASSLTGGDTQYF. CDR3 DNA: TGTGCCAGCAGCTTGACCGGAGGAGATACGCAGTATTTT.

This clone appeared once. The J gene is TRBJ2-3, the V gene TRBV30, with D possibly TRBD2 on 5 matching bases. This CDR3 has 15 amino acids. Trimming stripped 3 bases from V and 2 bases from J, with 15 bases between. Germline V gives CDR1 GTSNPN, CDR2 SVGIG (reference sequence). The CDR3 sequence: CAWSAPSGYTDTQYF. CDR3 nucleotides: TGTGCCTGGAGCGCCCCCAGCGGTTACACAGATACGCAGTATTTT.

The rearrangement links TRBV5-1 to TRBJ1-2, with D possibly TRBD1 on 5 matching bases. CDR3 length: 16 residues. Germline assignment: CDR1 SGHRS and CDR2 YFSETQ. V was pared by 2 bases and J by 4 bases, with 18 bases between. CDR3 in DNA: TGCGCCAGCAGCTTAAAAAGTGGGGACTCGAGCTATGGCTACACCTTC. Translated, it gives CASSLKSGDSSYGYTF. The complete variable domain, with remaining parts taken from reference TRBV5-1 and TRBJ1-2, reads KAGVTQTPRYLIKTRGQQVTLSCSPISGHRSVSWYQQTPGQGLQFLFEYFSETQRNKGNFPGRFSGRQFSNSRSEMNVSTLELGDSALYLCASSLKSGDSSYGYTFGSGTRLTVV.

This clone was seen once. The V call is TRBV5-1, the J call TRBJ1-2, with unresolved D. Germline assignment: CDR1 SGHRS and CDR2 YFSETQ. The ends were cut back, 0 bases at V and 0 bases at J, with 9 bases in the middle. CDR3 length equals 15 residues. The CDR3 region is CASSLDTASNYGYTF. The DNA of the CDR3 is TGCGCCAGCAGCTTGGACACAGCATCTAACTATGGCTACACCTTC. Variable domain in full (rest from reference TRBV5-1 and TRBJ1-2): KAGVTQTPRYLIKTRGQQVTLSCSPISGHRSVSWYQQTPGQGLQFLFEYFSETQRNKGNFPGRFSGRQFSNSRSEMNVSTLELGDSALYLCASSLDTASNYGYTFGSGTRLTVV.

This chain joins TRBV4-2 and TRBJ2-7, with 10 bases that match TRBD2. The CDR3 runs to 18 residues. V shed 1 base and J 2 bases; nucleotides not matched to a gene: 11. Germline V gene lookup returns CDR1 LGHNA and CDR2 YNFKEQ. The CDR3 loop reads CASSQGGFLAGVAYEQYF. The CDR3 DNA reads TGTGCCAGCAGCCAAGGGGGGTTTCTAGCGGGGGTCGCCTACGAGCAGTACTTC.

The chain couples TRBV5-1 to TRBJ2-5; D is perhaps TRBD2 (6 bases). Germline values: CDR1 SGHRS, CDR2 YFSETQ. This CDR3 contains 15 residues. Between the trimmed V and J ends, which lost 3 bases and 5 bases, there was a span of 17 bases. CDR3 region: CASSWRGAREETQYF. The CDR3 DNA follows: TGCGCCAGCAGCTGGCGAGGGGCCCGGGAGGAGACCCAGTACTTC.

The J gene is TRBJ1-2, the V gene TRBV3-1 (or the pseudogene TRBV3-2); D is perhaps TRBD1 (6 bases). Trimming shortened V by 4 bases and J by 4 bases, and 16 bases separated the two germline ends. This CDR3 spans 15 amino acids. CDR1 and CDR2 from the germline V gene are LGHDT and YNNKEL (reference sequence). The CDR3 reads CASSPLGGGGYGYTF. The CDR3 DNA reads as TGTGCCAGCAGCCCTCTAGGGGGGGGCGGCTATGGCTACACCTTC.

The chain is built from TRBV19 and TRBJ1-1, with 7 nucleotides matching TRBD1. The CDR3 covers 16 residues. CDR1 is LNHDA and CDR2 is SQIVND in the germline V gene (reference sequence). Unmatched junction bases numbered 11, after V lost 7 bases and J lost 0 bases. CDR3 amino acids: CASMWARGQLNTEAFF. The DNA for the CDR3 is TGTGCCAGTATGTGGGCCAGGGGACAGCTGAACACTGAAGCTTTCTTT. The whole variable domain, filled in from reference TRBV19 and TRBJ1-1, reads DGGITQSPKYLFRKEGQNVTLSCEQNLNHDAMYWYRQDPGQGLRLIYYSQIVNDFQKGDIAEGYSVSREKKESFPLTVTSAQKNPTAFYLCASMWARGQLNTEAFFGQGTRLTVV.

CDR3: CASSSSYEQFF. CDR3 nucleotide sequence: TGTGCCAGCAGCTCCTCTTATGAGCAGTTCTTC. V and J are TRBV7-3 and TRBJ2-1; D not certain. Germline assignment: CDR1 SGHTA and CDR2 FQGTGA. The CDR3 is made up of 11 amino acids. Trimming took off 4 bases at V and 8 bases at J, with 6 bases between the two ends.

The V call is TRBV2, the J call TRBJ2-2, with D possibly matching TRBD2 (6 bases). The CDR3 consists of 14 residues. Per germline, CDR1 SNHLY and CDR2 FYNNEI. V lost 7 bases to trimming and J lost 5 bases, with 14 bases between them. CDR3 sequence (DNA): TGTGCCAGCAAATTGATCGGGAGTACCGGGGAGCTGTTTTTT. Translated: CASKLIGSTGELFF.

This chain uses TRBV19 with TRBJ2-3; 9 nucleotides agree with TRBD2. V was clipped by 10 bases and J by 6 bases; unmatched bases: 11. Germline V gives CDR1 LNHDA, CDR2 SQIVND (reference sequence). The length of the CDR3 is 14 residues. CDR3 amino acids: CATNGREGPDTQYF. The CDR3 region has the DNA TGTGCCACAAATGGGCGGGAGGGCCCGGATACGCAGTATTTT.

The chain has TRBV19 and TRBJ1-5, with D possibly matching TRBD1 (6 bases). The germline V gene has CDR1 LNHDA and CDR2 SQIVND (reference sequence). The CDR3 sequence is 15 residues long. V was trimmed by 8 bases and J by 0 bases, leaving 14 bases between them. CDR3 coding DNA: TGTGCCAGTGGGGCGGGGGGGCGTAGCAATCAGCCCCAGCATTTT. Translation gives CASGAGGRSNQPQHF. The full variable domain, with the rest looked up from reference TRBV19 and TRBJ1-5, is DGGITQSPKYLFRKEGQNVTLSCEQNLNHDAMYWYRQDPGQGLRLIYYSQIVNDFQKGDIAEGYSVSREKKESFPLTVTSAQKNPTAFYLCASGAGGRSNQPQHFGDGTRLSIL.

V and J are TRBV4-2 and TRBJ1-6; 8 bases agree with TRBD1. The CDR3 totals 17 residues. Germline V lookup: CDR1 LGHNA, CDR2 YNFKEQ. The trim removed 2 bases at V and 7 bases at J, leaving 10 bases unmatched. The CDR3 nucleotides are TGTGCCAGCAGCCAACAGGGGGCAGGGGGGGGAAATTCACCCCTCCACTTT. Amino acid sequence: CASSQQGAGGGNSPLHF.

This chain connects TRBV7-2 to TRBJ2-2, with 7 bases aligning to TRBD1. V shed 3 bases, J shed 4 bases, and the junction held 5 bases outside the gene matches. The germline V gene encodes CDR1 SGHTA and CDR2 FQGNSA. The CDR3 length is 15 residues. The CDR3 loop is CASSFDRVITGELFF. The CDR3 nucleotides are TGTGCCAGCAGCTTCGACAGGGTTATCACCGGGGAGCTGTTTTTT.